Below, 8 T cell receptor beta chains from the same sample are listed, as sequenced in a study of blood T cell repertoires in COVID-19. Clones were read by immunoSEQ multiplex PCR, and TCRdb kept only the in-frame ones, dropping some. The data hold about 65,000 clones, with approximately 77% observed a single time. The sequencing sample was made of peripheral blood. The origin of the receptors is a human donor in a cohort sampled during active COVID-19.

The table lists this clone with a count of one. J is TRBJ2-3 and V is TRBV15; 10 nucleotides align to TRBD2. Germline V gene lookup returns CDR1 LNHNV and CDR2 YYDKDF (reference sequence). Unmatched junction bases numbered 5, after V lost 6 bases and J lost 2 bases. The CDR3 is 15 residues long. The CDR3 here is CATRSGRGFTDTQYF. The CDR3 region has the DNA TGTGCCACCAGAAGCGGGAGGGGATTCACAGATACGCAGTATTTT.

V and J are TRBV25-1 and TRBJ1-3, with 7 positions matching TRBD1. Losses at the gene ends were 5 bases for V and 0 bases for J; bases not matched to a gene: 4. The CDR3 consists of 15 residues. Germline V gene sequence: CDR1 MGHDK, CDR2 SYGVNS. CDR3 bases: TGTGCCAGCAGTCAAGGGGGCAACTCTGGAAACACCATATATTTT. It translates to CASSQGGNSGNTIYF.

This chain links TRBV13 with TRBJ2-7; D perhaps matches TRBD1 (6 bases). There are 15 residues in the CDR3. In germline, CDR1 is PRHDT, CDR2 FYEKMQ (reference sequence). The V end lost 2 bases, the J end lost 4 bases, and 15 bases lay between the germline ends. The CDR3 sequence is CASSLRTAGAYEQYF. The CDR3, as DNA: TGTGCCAGCAGCTTACGGACAGCCGGGGCGTACGAGCAGTACTTC.

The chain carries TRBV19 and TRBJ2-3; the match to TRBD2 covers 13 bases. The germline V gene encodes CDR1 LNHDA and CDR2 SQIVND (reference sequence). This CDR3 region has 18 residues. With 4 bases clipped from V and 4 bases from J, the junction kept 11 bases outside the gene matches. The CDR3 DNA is TGTGCCAGTAGTAATTTGGGACTAGCGGGGCGCTCCCCAGATACGCAGTATTTT. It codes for CASSNLGLAGRSPDTQYF.

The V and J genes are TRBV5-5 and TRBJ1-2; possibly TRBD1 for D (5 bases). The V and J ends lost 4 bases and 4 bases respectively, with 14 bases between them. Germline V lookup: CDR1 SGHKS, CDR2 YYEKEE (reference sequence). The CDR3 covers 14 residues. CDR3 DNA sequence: TGTGCCAGCAGCACTGTGGAGGGGTCCTATGGCTACACCTTC. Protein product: CASSTVEGSYGYTF.

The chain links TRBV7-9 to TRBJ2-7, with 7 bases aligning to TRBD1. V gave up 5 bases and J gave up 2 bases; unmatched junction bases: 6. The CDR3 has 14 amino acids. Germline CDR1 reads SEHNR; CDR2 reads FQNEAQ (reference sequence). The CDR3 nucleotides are TGTGCCAGCAGCGCCTATCAGGGGGCCTACGAGCAGTACTTC. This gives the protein CASSAYQGAYEQYF. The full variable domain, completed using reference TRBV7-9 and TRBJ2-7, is DTGVSQNPRHKITKRGQNVTFRCDPISEHNRLYWYRQTLGQGPEFLTYFQNEAQLEKSRLLSDRFSAERPKGSFSTLEIQRTEQGDSAMYLCASSAYQGAYEQYFGPGTRLTVT.

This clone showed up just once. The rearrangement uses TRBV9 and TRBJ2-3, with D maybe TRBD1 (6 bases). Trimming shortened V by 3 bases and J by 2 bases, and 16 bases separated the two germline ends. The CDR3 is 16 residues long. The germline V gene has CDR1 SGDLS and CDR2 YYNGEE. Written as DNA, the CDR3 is TGTGCCAGCAGCGAGGGGGAAAGGGGTTACACAGATACGCAGTATTTT. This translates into CASSEGERGYTDTQYF.

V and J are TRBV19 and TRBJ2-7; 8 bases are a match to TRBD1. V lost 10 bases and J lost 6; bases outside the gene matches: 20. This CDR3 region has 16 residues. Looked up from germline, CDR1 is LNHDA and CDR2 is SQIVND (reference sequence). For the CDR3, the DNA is TGTGCCATGGGGGAAGGGGAGAGACAGGGGATCGCCGAGCAGTACTTC. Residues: CAMGEGERQGIAEQYF.